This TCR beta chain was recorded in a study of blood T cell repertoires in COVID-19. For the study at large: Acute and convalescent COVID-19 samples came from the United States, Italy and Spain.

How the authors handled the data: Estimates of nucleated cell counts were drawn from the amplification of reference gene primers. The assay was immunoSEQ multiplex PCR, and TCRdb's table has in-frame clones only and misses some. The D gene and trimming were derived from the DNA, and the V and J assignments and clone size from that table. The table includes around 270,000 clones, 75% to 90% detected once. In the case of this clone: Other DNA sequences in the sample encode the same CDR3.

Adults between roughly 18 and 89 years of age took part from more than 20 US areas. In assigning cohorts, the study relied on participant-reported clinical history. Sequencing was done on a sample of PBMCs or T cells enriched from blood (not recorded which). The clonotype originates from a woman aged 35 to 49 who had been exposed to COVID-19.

The CDR3 coding sequence is TGTGCCAGCAGTTACTCGGGCGGGAGCGAGCAGTACTTC. It specifies CASSYSGGSEQYF. This rearrangement joins TRBV6-5 to TRBJ2-7; 7 positions match TRBD2. This CDR3 region has 13 residues. Germline V gene data show CDR1 as MNHEY and CDR2 as SVGAGI. Germline trimming cut 0 bases from V and 6 bases from J; bases unmatched to any gene: 2.